The T cell receptor beta chain described here comes from a study of T-cell memory formation after mild COVID-19. The germline V gene encodes CDR1 SGHRS and CDR2 YFSETQ. The germline V and J ends were trimmed by 0 bases and 3 bases, with 15 bases remaining between them. The CDR3 totals 16 residues. TCRdb called the 5' RACE reads again in MiXCR, with one record for every CDR3 protein. The sample includes 250,000 to 350,000 distinct CDR3 sequences, 14% seen only once; the top ten take roughly a fifth. The receptor comes from a man in his late teens or twenties who had mild COVID-19 (a few samples of this study predate the infection). Cell type and time point are not known. Sequencing was performed on PBMCs or a T cell subset sorted from them (not recorded which). The chain links TRBV5-1 to TRBJ1-1; D might be TRBD1 (6 bases). DNA of the CDR3: TGCGCCAGCAGCTTGGGGGCAGGGGCTGAGGACACTGAAGCTTTCTTT. This encodes CASSLGAGAEDTEAFF.